This TCR beta chain was documented in a study of Ad26.COV2.S vaccination and SARS-CoV-2 variants. Here immunoSEQ multiplex PCR was the method, and the copy in TCRdb shows in-frame clones only, minus some. The table shows over 400,000 clones, with roughly nine tenths occurring only once. As to treatment: around 19 received Ad26.COV2.S at low or high dose, single or two shots; 5 received placebo; per-sample allocation not given. Collection of samples fell on day 63 after the first vaccine or placebo injection. This CDR3 has 15 residues. Trimming took 1 base from V and 4 from J; bases not matched to a gene: 6. Germline V CDR1 and CDR2: SGHTS, YDEGEE.

The source material was peripheral blood, sampled in a trial of Ad26.COV2.S vaccine versus placebo. V gene TRBV5-8 combines with J gene TRBJ2-7; 9 bases are a match to TRBD1. The receptor's source is a person aged 18-65 years who received the Ad26.COV2.S COVID-19 vaccine or a placebo. The DNA for the CDR3 is TGTGCCAGCAGCTTGAGTCCCGGGACAGGGTACGAGCAGTACGTC. Translation gives CASSLSPGTGYEQYV.